The T cell receptor (beta chain) under discussion was sequenced for a study of blood T cells in healthy people across ages. A minimum of 6 micrograms of total RNA was extracted per sample. The second PCR ran about 6 to 12 cycles with a sample-barcoded 5' primer and J-beta primers. A 12-random-nucleotide template-switch adaptor tagged each cDNA molecule. MiXCR, applied by TCRdb to the 5' RACE reads, yields one record per CDR3 protein. The data contain roughly 680,000 distinct CDR3 sequences, more than 20% of them singletons. V lost 4 bases to trimming and J lost 2 bases; unmatched junction nucleotides: 6. Germline V gene data show CDR1 as SQVTM and CDR2 as ANQGSEA. The CDR3 contains 15 residues.

The sequenced material came from blood. This TCR was sampled from a man aged 70 or older in good health. This sequence joins TRBV29-1 and TRBJ2-7; TRBD2 aligns across 12 bases. CDR3 sequence reads: CSVGTSGKRAYEQYF. DNA for the CDR3: TGCAGCGTTGGGACTAGCGGGAAAAGGGCCTACGAGCAGTACTTC.